This TCR beta chain was documented in a study of blood T cells in healthy people across ages (dated by TCRdb to 2014 to 2015). With respect to the entire study: In model experiments, roughly one uniquely barcoded TCR beta cDNA molecule per two T cells was captured by template switching. Using deep sequencing normalized with unique cDNA molecular identifiers, the study measured how TCR beta repertoire diversity changes with age. Donors were grouped into four age groups: young (average 16 years), middle-aged (39), aged (about 59) and long-lived (about 90). To avoid experimental bias, donors of different ages were randomly spread across the sequencing lanes. The study analyzed two additional independent replicas of 1 million unique cDNA reads from the same blood draw for two donors, one aged 18 to 29 and one aged 80 or older. The research as a whole found: As age increased, observed TCR beta diversity per million T cells dropped in a roughly linear way, and a significant reduction was already evident by age approximately 40. Bulk unsorted PBMC profiling prevented conclusive comparison of naive and antigen-experienced compartments. Compared with the aged group, the long-lived group had more naive CD4+ T cells, fewer expanded clones and increased TCR diversity, a pattern suggesting age selection. Estimates of total diversity based on one million sequenced T cells were regarded as lower bounds and as underestimates. The percentage of naive T cells measured by flow cytometry correlated strongly with observed TCR beta diversity. Because the CMV infection status of the donors was unknown, age-related changes in expanded clonotypes may potentially have been confounded.

Receptors were amplified or captured by 5' RACE. Reads for this sample came from an Illumina HiSeq 2500. The second PCR ran for about 6 to 11 cycles and used a J-beta primer mix along with a sample-barcoded 5' primer. Each TCR beta cDNA molecule received a unique molecular identifier from a template-switch 5' adaptor carrying 12 random nucleotides. Each sample yielded at least 3 million CDR3-containing paired-end reads. The Mint cDNA synthesis kit, primed by a TRBC-specific oligonucleotide, was used to synthesize first-strand cDNA from all RNA. After uracil-DNA glycosylase treatment, a first 18-cycle PCR used universal primers M1SS and BC2_uni_R on all cDNA. The authors processed their data as follows. For normalization, 1 million high-quality reads were randomly selected from each sample, with every read carrying a distinct molecular identifier. Instead of being binned into consensus sequences, reads with shared molecular identifiers were discarded. MiTCR, run with a Q25 quality threshold and the strictest error-elimination algorithm, handled CDR3 identification, clonotype clustering and error correction. A nonparametric unseen species model using Euler transformation provided a lower-bound estimate of total TCR beta diversity. TCRdb reprocessing: public reads trimmed at Q25 with fastp, clones called with MiXCR, in-frame beta chains kept. Rows are combined by CDR3 protein, so each entry shows the most common genes and DNA. TCRdb, not the original authors, processed these V and J calls. Counted in this sample were roughly 800,000 distinct CDR3 sequences; 55% to 70% of them appeared once. The ten top clones hold 20% to 25% of the sample.

Notes on this clonotype: No antigen is known for it. No qualities accompany the bases; no much larger clone lies one base away.

The CDR3 runs 16 residues from the cysteine to the phenylalanine. Only the CDR3 portion is preserved as DNA: 48 bases, with reading frame beginning at the first base. Cut back by 9 bases and 4 bases, the V and J ends lie 22 bases apart. The germline V gene gives CDR1 as SGHVS and CDR2 as FQNEAQ. Systemically healthy Caucasian individuals from Russia, some 36 in total and aged about 6 to 100 years, were included as donors. Ten milliliters of peripheral blood were drawn from each donor into EDTA-treated Vacutainer tubes. Ficoll-Paque density-gradient centrifugation was used to isolate PBMCs, with at least 7 million per sample. Total RNA, at least 6 micrograms per sample, was extracted from PBMCs with Trizol reagent. The percentages of naive CD45RAhigh/CD27high T cells were determined by flow cytometry on a PBMC aliquot from every donor.

The sequence came from a man younger than 45 in good health. This chain joins TRBV7-8 to TRBJ2-1; there is no confident call for the D gene. Sequencing input: blood. This receptor carries the CDR3 CASSPRTAAFYNEQFF. The DNA is as follows: TGTGCCAGTAGCCCCCGGACCGCGGCCTTTTACAATGAGCAGTTCTTC.